The subject of this entry is one TCR beta chain. This record belongs to a study of blood T cell repertoires in COVID-19. Across the study: Both acute and convalescent COVID-19 samples were obtained from the United States, Italy and Spain. Nucleic acid was either cDNA or gDNA, and it came from T cells, B-cell-depleted T cells, or PBMCs.

In the original processing: Amplified reference gene primers provided the basis for estimating nucleated cell counts. The table came from immunoSEQ multiplex PCR; TCRdb's copy has only in-frame clones and leaves some out. The V and J calls and clone size come from that table; D and trimming were worked out from the DNA. Of over 85,000 clones in the sample, 87% were seen once. The V end was cut by 6 bases, the J end by 2 bases, with 7 bases between. This CDR3 has 12 residues. Germline loops: CDR1 SNHLY, CDR2 FYNNEI. This chain uses TRBV2 with TRBJ1-2; D is perhaps TRBD1 (5 bases). The source of this sequence is a male donor with acute or convalescent COVID-19. Sequencing used peripheral blood. CDR3 coding DNA: TGTGCCAGCAGGACAGCCAACTATGGCTACACCTTC. This translates into CASRTANYGYTF.